The source of this T cell receptor beta chain is a study of shared T cell receptors in the human thymus. Losses at the gene ends were 5 bases for V and 3 bases for J; bases not matched to a gene: 6. The CDR3 contains 15 residues. Per the germline V gene, CDR1 is LNHDA and CDR2 is SQIVND (reference sequence). Clones were sequenced by immunoSEQ multiplex PCR, and TCRdb holds only the in-frame ones, with some missing. The sample contains some 720,000 clones, roughly 88% of which appear only once. This sample was also put to use in a study of human thymus T cells. This second study says: Healthy Finnish infants having corrective surgery for congenital heart defects served as donors. The source of the thymus tissue was resections taken during corrective heart surgery. Thymic and blood repertoires appeared to display a bias in their usage of V and J genes. Thymic TCR repertoires of unrelated people reportedly overlapped highly.

Sequenced input: thymocytes. This TCR came from a boy in the first two years of life with a congenital heart defect. The rearrangement links TRBV19 to TRBJ2-3; TRBD2 matches 9 bases. Written as DNA, the CDR3 is TGTGCCAGTAGTGATAGCGGGGGTGGTACAGATACGCAGTATTTT. The encoded protein is CASSDSGGGTDTQYF. Combining the CDR3 with reference TRBV19 and TRBJ2-3 gives the whole variable domain DGGITQSPKYLFRKEGQNVTLSCEQNLNHDAMYWYRQDPGQGLRLIYYSQIVNDFQKGDIAEGYSVSREKKESFPLTVTSAQKNPTAFYLCASSDSGGGTDTQYFGPGTRLTVL.